The entry that follows covers one T cell receptor beta chain sequence. The antigen it binds to is not known. Qualities for individual bases were not recorded, and no much larger clone is one base off. V gives up 4 bases and J gives up 5 bases, and the segment between their germline ends measures 11 bases. In the germline V gene, CDR1 corresponds to MNHEY and CDR2 to SVGAGI. There are 13 amino acids in the CDR3, from cysteine to phenylalanine inclusive. Kept here is only the CDR3 DNA, which spans 39 bases and is read in frame from base 1. The data belong to a study of blood T cell repertoires in COVID-19 (dated by TCRdb to 2020 to 2021). About the study as a whole: The collaborator samples originated in the United States, Italy and Spain and spanned the acute and convalescent phases of COVID-19. The repertoires were released in a freely available public database intended as a resource for research on the immune response to SARS-CoV-2. The prospective study material was composed of cDNA or gDNA derived from T cells, B-cell-depleted T cells, or PBMCs. The dataset comprised deeply sampled blood TCRbeta repertoires from subjects exposed to, actively infected with, or recovered from COVID-19. The samples were drawn from two sources: the first 160 participants of the ongoing ImmuneRACE study, and 1,254 subjects contributed by 6 global collaborators. The sample metadata nearly always contained a de-identified subject ID, COVID-19 status, age in years and sex. Where available, HLA class I and class II types were obtained from metadata supplied by the sample provider rather than from assay-based typing.

TCRbeta CDR3 regions were amplified from genomic DNA by means of the immunoSEQ Assay, a bias-controlled multiplex PCR. The paper's data handling went like this. The number of nucleated cells in each sample was estimated by amplification of reference gene primers within the assay. Sequence reads were collapsed and filtered to measure the absolute abundance of every unique TCRbeta CDR3 rearrangement. Productive Simpson clonality was computed per sample as the square root of Simpson's diversity index over productive rearrangements. TCRdb retrieved this table from immuneACCESS and kept in-frame rearrangements only. Not all clones are present; in checked studies, unresolved V genes account for under half, and no reason is known for the remainder. Clone size and the V and J calls come from that table; the DNA yielded D and trimming. The sample table records approximately 49,000 clones; about 88% of these occur just once. The ten largest clones add up to under 3% of the sample.

Each collaborating institution followed its own protocols to collect whole blood in K2EDTA tubes. For TCRbeta analysis, collaborators shipped samples in one of three forms: frozen whole blood, isolated PBMCs, or DNA extracted from either of those sample types. General conclusions and limits of the study: The quantity of clinical and demographic metadata differed by source and by participant and was supplied without curation.

The chain links TRBV6-5 with TRBJ1-2; no confident D gene assignment can be made. The TCR comes from a man aged 50 or older with acute or convalescent COVID-19. Specimen: peripheral blood. The sequenced DNA is TGTGCCAGCAGTTCAACAGAGCCTTATGGCTACACCTTC. The translation is CASSSTEPYGYTF.